This T cell receptor (beta chain) emerged from a study of T cell responses to AZD1222 COVID-19 vaccine. Whole-study findings and limits: Among the donors, most were white British and more were female, and clonal diversity was possibly underestimated. Recipients of AZD1222 seropositive at baseline numbered only 5 or 6.

Libraries were prepared by immunoSEQ multiplex PCR; TCRdb keeps only in-frame clonotypes and omits some of them. The sample lists approximately 210,000 clones, 80% to 95% occurring once. Germline-derived CDR1 and CDR2 are LNHDA and SQIVND (reference sequence). V lost 5 bases to trimming and J lost 4 bases, with 20 bases between them. The CDR3 is 17 residues long. With respect to this clone: Its matching antigen is unknown.

The sequencing here drew on peripheral blood, taken 28 days after the second AZD1222 dose. The source is an adult who received the AZD1222 COVID-19 vaccine. V usage is TRBV19 and J usage is TRBJ2-2, with D possibly being TRBD2 (7 bases). The CDR3 sequence is CASSSLAGAFGTGELFF. The CDR3 DNA reads as TGTGCCAGTAGTTCCCTGGCGGGGGCCTTCGGCACCGGGGAGCTGTTTTTT.